What follows are 5 T cell receptor beta chains derived from one specimen sequenced in a study of cytomegalovirus exposure and HLA in healthy donors. The PCR made use of 60 Vbeta and 13 Jbeta primers. The data were produced by immunoSEQ multiplex PCR, yet TCRdb's version contains in-frame clones alone and is incomplete. The sample gives tens of thousands of clones, about 74% of which show up once; less than 15% is in the top ten. Sequenced material: PBMCs. These receptor sequences come from a woman between 50 and 59 years old in good health and CMV-seropositive.

This chain joins TRBV2 and TRBJ2-5, with 11 positions matching TRBD2. CDR3 length: 14 amino acids. CDR1 SNHLY and CDR2 FYNNEI come from the germline V gene. J was trimmed by 3 bases and V by 7 bases; bases with no gene match: 4. CDR3 nucleotide sequence: TGTGCCAGCAATAAGGGACTAGCGGAAGAGACCCAGTACTTC. Its translation is CASNKGLAEETQYF.

The rearrangement uses TRBV29-1 and TRBJ2-7, with TRBD1 matching 12 bases. The CDR3 loop spans 15 amino acids. Germline-derived CDR1 and CDR2 are SQVTM and ANQGSEA. V shed 6 bases and J 7 bases; nucleotides not matched to a gene: 13. The CDR3: CSVGKAGTGGGEQYF. Here the CDR3 DNA reads TGCAGCGTCGGAAAAGCCGGGACAGGGGGCGGGGAGCAGTACTTC.

This clone showed up just once. J is TRBJ2-4 and V is TRBV5-4, with a weak D call TRBD1 (8 bases). The CDR3 covers 16 residues. Germline loops: CDR1 SGHNT, CDR2 YYREEE (reference sequence). Trimming cost V 4 bases and J 7 bases, with 21 bases left between them. CDR3 nucleotide sequence: TGTGCCAGCAGCGTTGGGGGAGGGACAGGTCTGAACATTCAGTACTTC. As protein: CASSVGGGTGLNIQYF.

The chain recombines TRBV28 with TRBJ2-2, with 8 positions matching TRBD1. V shed 5 bases and J 4 bases; nucleotides not matched to a gene: 6. Germline values: CDR1 MDHEN, CDR2 SYDVKM. The CDR3 is 15 amino acids. The CDR3 DNA follows: TGTGCCAGCAGTGGACAGGGTGGGATCACCGGGGAGCTGTTTTTT. It translates to CASSGQGGITGELFF.

The chain has TRBV5-6 and TRBJ2-2; a possible D gene is TRBD1 (5 bases). Trimming shortened V by 0 bases and J by 6 bases, and 6 bases separated the two germline ends. Looked up from germline, CDR1 is SGHDT and CDR2 is YYEEEE. The CDR3 runs 13 residues. CDR3 amino acids: CASSLVGAGELFF. The CDR3 bases are TGTGCCAGCAGCTTGGTAGGGGCCGGGGAGCTGTTTTTT.